This T cell receptor (beta chain) was sequenced for a study of blood T cell repertoires in COVID-19. Study-wide background: The United States, Italy and Spain were the sources of the acute and convalescent COVID-19 samples. In each case, the material was cDNA or gDNA derived from T cells, B-cell-depleted T cells, or PBMCs.

The CDR3 consists of 13 residues. V lost 4 bases, J lost 2 bases, and 10 bases lay in between. CDR1 is SGHKS, CDR2 YYEKEE, per germline (reference sequence). Original data processing: Estimation of nucleated cell counts relied on the amplification of reference gene primers. Some clones are missing from TCRdb's copy, which holds only in-frame ones; the method was immunoSEQ multiplex PCR. Clonal size and the V and J genes are those of that table, whereas D and trimming came from the DNA. The sample holds around 120,000 clones, roughly nine tenths seen once. This clone was observed once. This clonotype was obtained from a human donor with active COVID-19. The donor label of this sample is uncertain. Specimen: peripheral blood. V gene TRBV5-5 combines with J gene TRBJ2-7, with a possible D match to TRBD1 (6 bases). CDR3 residues: CASSPWTAYEQYF. As DNA, the CDR3 is TGTGCCAGCAGCCCCTGGACAGCCTACGAGCAGTACTTC. Looking up the rest from reference TRBV5-5 and TRBJ2-7 gives the full variable domain: DAGVTQSPTHLIKTRGQQVTLRCSPISGHKSVSWYQQVLGQGPQFIFQYYEKEERGRGNFPDRFSARQFPNYSSELNVNALLLGDSALYLCASSPWTAYEQYFGPGTRLTVT.